This T cell receptor (beta chain) emerged from a study of shared clonotypes between healthy human individuals (dated by TCRdb to 2019 to 2021). Describing the broader study: The cohort included a few men and a couple of women between 18 and 49 years of age. For each donor, three plates each were used for CD4 naive and CD4 memory, two plates were used for CD8 naive, and one plate was used for CD8 memory. The study deeply sequenced blood TCR repertoires of 5 or 6 healthy adults to estimate repertoire size and the extent of clonotype sharing between individuals. To increase sequencing depth and limit assay-specific biases, TCR repertoire library preparation and sequencing were carried out by different laboratories using diverse techniques. Between about 0.85 and 8.9 billion PBMCs per donor were obtained by leukapheresis. What the research found in general, with its limitations: Sampling was restricted to blood, and TCR repertoires in tissues likely differ from the TCR repertoires found in blood. Naive subsets generally had larger estimated clonotype richness than memory subsets did. Compared with non-shared clonotypes, the clonotypes found in all four sorted-subset donors had higher generation probabilities. Pairwise subsampling led to the expectation that sequencing depth would affect the degree of clonotype sharing among donors. Because the study included a small number of donors, the genetic and exposure-history diversity represented was limited. Even with the large sequencing depth, rarefaction of the sorted-subset datasets indicated that sequencing was incomplete. Across four donors, approximately 5% of naive CD4, 3.5% of naive CD8, 2.3% of memory CD4, and 0.4% of memory CD8 clonotypes were shared.

Trimming accounts for 6 bases at V and 4 bases at J, while the number of junction bases matched to no gene is 4. Including the terminal cysteine and phenylalanine, the CDR3 comprises 15 residues. The kept DNA is CDR3 alone, 45 bases in frame from the first base. According to the germline V gene, CDR1 reads SNHLY and CDR2 reads FYNNEI. Concerning this clone itself: Its antigen specificity is not known. No clone much larger than this one lies a single base away; base qualities are absent.

The donors were healthy, HIV-negative adults who had no recently reported acute infections or vaccinations. Only Caucasian adults living in Nashville, Tennessee, USA were represented among the donors. CD4+ T cells were enriched through magnetic negative selection, after which naive cells were positively selected on CD45RA and the remaining negative fraction served as the memory subset. Blood was obtained by leukapheresis, after which PBMCs were separated by Ficoll-Histopaque density gradient centrifugation and cryopreserved in liquid nitrogen vapor phase. Analytical flow cytometry was used to check the purity and quantity of every magnetically sorted T cell population. Each sorted fraction had its genomic DNA isolated and then quantified by UV absorbance on a Nanodrop 2000c. Using the deep immunoSEQ assay, TCR CDR3 regions were amplified from genomic DNA by multiplex PCR. Genomic DNA extracted from each cell subset was distributed evenly over all wells of several immunoSEQ 96-well plates, and each plate served as one replicate. For sorted subsets, roughly 200 ng of genomic DNA, equivalent to roughly 30,000 T cell genomes, went into each replicate PCR. Purified libraries were measured with a Qubit 3.0 fluorometer, size-checked on a Bioanalyzer 2100, and measured again with the KAPA Library Quantification kit. A separate single-read 150-cycle Illumina NextSeq 550 flow cell was used to sequence each immunoSEQ 96-well plate. The authors processed their data as follows. The immunoSEQ output contained only junctional sequences without quality scores, so filtering could not match that applied to full-length reads. To assign V/J genes and CDR3, sequences were annotated against IMGT germline references using PyIR, a Python wrapper for IgBLAST v1.9. Any read was removed if the V/J assignment was weak (E-value above 1e-6), the CDR3 was missing, or the read contained stop codons, out-of-frame junctions, or ambiguous translated residues. V3J clonotypes were defined as sequences sharing an identical inferred V gene, J gene, and CDR3 amino acid sequence. The percentage overlap between two repertoires was calculated by dividing the number of shared unique clonotypes by the size of the smaller repertoire. Three approaches were used to assess repertoire richness: RTK rarefaction, the Chao1 estimator, and Recon v2.1 estimates of unobserved clonotypes. Generation probabilities for all TCRbeta clonotypes obtained by the gDNA method from several donors were computed using OLGA. The clones in this table, taken by TCRdb from immuneACCESS, are in-frame only. Not every clone is retained; where verified, under half of the shortfall comes from an unresolved V gene, and the cause of the rest is unknown. V and J calls and clone size are as listed in that table; D and trimming were resolved from the DNA. The sample records about 1 million clones, around 76% of which are singletons. Approximately 1.5% of the sample is in the top ten clones.

The chain couples TRBV2 to TRBJ2-4; TRBD2 agrees with 12 junctional bases. This receptor was identified in a man aged 18 to 29 in good health. Sequencing was carried out using memory CD4+ T cells sorted from blood. What the cell subset or site label conveys for this sample: CD45RA-negative fraction. The CDR3 has the sequence CASRAGLAGKNIQYF. The sequenced DNA: TGTGCCAGCAGGGCGGGACTAGCGGGTAAAAACATTCAGTACTTC. The full variable domain, completed from the reference TRBV2 and TRBJ2-4 proteins outside the CDR3, reads EPEVTQTPSHQVTQMGQEVILRCVPISNHLYFYWYRQILGQKVEFLVSFYNNEISEKSEIFDDQFSVERPDGSNFTLKIRSTKLEDSAMYFCASRAGLAGKNIQYFGAGTRLSVL.